The 27 T cell receptor beta chains below come from one sample, sequenced in a study of CD8 T cells in Susac syndrome. Reverse transcription of about 0.5 to 1 ug RNA was carried out with random hexamers. TCRdb reprocessed the immunoSEQ multiplex PCR reads with MiXCR, giving one entry per CDR3 protein. The top ten clones hold about 0.11% of a sample with about 300,000 distinct CDR3 sequences, roughly 81% of them seen once. Source material: CD8+ T cells from PBMCs. These receptors were obtained from a human donor with multiple sclerosis.

This chain links TRBV29-1 with TRBJ2-1; the D gene is possibly TRBD2 (5 bases). This CDR3 contains 16 residues. The germline V gene has CDR1 SQVTM and CDR2 ANQGSEA. V lost 7 bases and J 0 bases, leaving 19 bases between the germline ends. CDR3 in DNA: TGCAGCGCTATAGGATTACTAGGACCCTCCTACAATGAGCAGTTCTTC. Residues: CSAIGLLGPSYNEQFF.

V and J are TRBV27 and TRBJ1-1; no firm D call. Trimming left V 8 bases short and J 4 bases short, with 8 bases between. The CDR3 runs to 11 residues. The germline gives CDR1 MNHEY, CDR2 SMNVEV (reference sequence). CDR3 nucleotides: TGTGCCAGCGTAGTGGGCACTGAAGCTTTCTTT. Its translation is CASVVGTEAFF.

The V call is TRBV28, the J call TRBJ2-4; perhaps D is TRBD1 or TRBD2 (5 bases each). This CDR3 contains 17 residues. The V end was cut by 1 base, the J end by 1 base, with 14 bases between. Looked up from germline, CDR1 is MDHEN and CDR2 is SYDVKM. The CDR3 DNA follows: TGTGCCAGCAGTTTATTTCCAGGGAGCGTGGCCAAAAACATTCAGTACTTC. It encodes CASSLFPGSVAKNIQYF.

This chain links TRBV3-1 with TRBJ1-2, with 9 bases identical to TRBD1. J lost 0 bases, V lost 0 bases, and 17 bases had no gene match. CDR1 is LGHDT and CDR2 is YNNKEL in the germline V gene (reference sequence). The CDR3 runs to 21 residues. In nucleotides, the CDR3 is TGTGCCAGCAGCCAAGATCTACTGAACAGGGGGCGCGCCCCCACTAACTATGGCTACACCTTC. Translating it yields CASSQDLLNRGRAPTNYGYTF.

The chain has TRBV6-1 and TRBJ2-1; 8 bases agree with TRBD2. The CDR3 runs to 17 residues. Germline lookup yields CDR1 MNHNS and CDR2 SASEGT. V lost 6 bases, J lost 6 bases, and 16 bases stayed unmatched. CDR3 residues: CASRLGIAGSFPNEQFF. The CDR3 DNA sequence: TGTGCCAGCAGGTTGGGAATAGCGGGGTCATTCCCCAATGAGCAGTTCTTC.

The J gene is TRBJ2-7, the V gene TRBV14; possible D gene TRBD1, 5 bases. Germline V gene lookup returns CDR1 SGHDN and CDR2 FVKESK. This CDR3 comprises 13 residues. Trimming left V 2 bases short and J 3 bases short, with 8 bases between. The CDR3 DNA is TGTGCCAGCAGCCAAAACAGGCGCTACGAGCAGTACTTC. Its protein is CASSQNRRYEQYF.

The V gene is TRBV5-6, the J gene TRBJ2-1, with 12 bases identical to TRBD2. The V gene end was trimmed by 3 bases and the J gene end by 4 bases; junction bases not matched to a gene: 20. The germline gives CDR1 SGHDT, CDR2 YYEEEE. This CDR3 has 21 amino acids. The CDR3 region is CASSWDWEGKTSGSSYNEQFF. The CDR3, as DNA: TGTGCCAGCAGCTGGGATTGGGAGGGGAAGACTAGCGGGAGTTCGTACAATGAGCAGTTCTTC.

The gene calls are TRBV13 and TRBJ2-1; 7 bases map to TRBD2. The CDR3 totals 15 residues. Germline lookup yields CDR1 PRHDT and CDR2 FYEKMQ (reference sequence). V lost 5 bases and J lost 5; bases outside the gene matches: 9. CDR3 coding DNA: TGTGCCAGCAGCCTCCGTGGCGCGGGAGACAATGAGCAGTTCTTC. It yields the protein CASSLRGAGDNEQFF.

This clonotype was observed a single time. The V gene is TRBV20-1, the J gene TRBJ2-5, with unresolved D. Germline V gene data show CDR1 as DFQATT and CDR2 as SNEGSKA (reference sequence). The CDR3 is 14 amino acids. The V end lost 2 bases, the J end lost 1 base, and 11 bases lay between the germline ends. This CDR3 reads CSARQNPRQETQYF. The CDR3 DNA reads TGCAGTGCTAGACAGAACCCCCGCCAAGAGACCCAGTACTTC.

This clonotype was recorded once. CDR3 amino acids: CASSQPGTSGNYEQYF. The CDR3 nucleotides read TGTGCCAGCAGCCAACCCGGGACTAGCGGGAACTACGAGCAGTACTTC. This chain connects TRBV7-9 to TRBJ2-7; TRBD2 matches at 13 bases. The ends lost 5 bases at V and 3 bases at J; junction bases unmatched: 7. CDR1 and CDR2 (germline): SEHNR, FQNEAQ (reference sequence). CDR3 length: 16 residues.

This clonotype was seen once. At one end, the junction sequence differs from germline, possibly due to a read error. The chain has TRBV7-7 and TRBJ2-2; either TRBD1 or TRBD2 may supply D (6 bases each). The CDR3 has 14 residues. CDR1 SSHAT and CDR2 FNYEAQ come from the germline V gene (reference sequence). The CDR3 loop reads CASTSGRGAGELFF. The CDR3 region has the DNA TGTGCTAGCACCTCAGGAAGGGGGGCCGGGGAGCTGTTTTTT.

This chain links TRBV2 with TRBJ2-1; D perhaps matches TRBD1 (6 bases). This CDR3 spans 14 amino acids. Per germline, CDR1 SNHLY and CDR2 FYNNEI. V lost 5 bases and J lost 5, with 13 bases in between. CDR3 region: CASSIQGANNEQFF. In DNA, the CDR3 is TGTGCCAGCAGTATACAGGGCGCAAACAATGAGCAGTTCTTC.

The chain recombines TRBV27 with TRBJ2-5; D unclear. Germline V gene data show CDR1 as MNHEY and CDR2 as SMNVEV (reference sequence). This CDR3 is built from 13 residues. V lost 4 bases to trimming and J lost 2 bases, with 8 bases between them. The chain's CDR3 is CASSYSEQETQYF. CDR3 nucleotide sequence: TGTGCCAGCAGTTACTCCGAACAAGAGACCCAGTACTTC.

The chain uses TRBV7-9 and TRBJ2-5; TRBD1 agrees at 11 bases. The germline V gene encodes CDR1 SEHNR and CDR2 FQNEAQ (reference sequence). The ends lost 4 bases at V and 4 bases at J; junction bases unmatched: 5. The length of the CDR3 is 15 residues. The CDR3 protein is CASSSPGQGGETQYF. The CDR3 coding sequence is TGTGCCAGCAGCTCTCCGGGACAGGGGGGAGAGACCCAGTACTTC.

The chain carries TRBV7-9 and TRBJ2-5; 7 bases agree with TRBD2. V shed 2 bases and J 1 base; nucleotides not matched to a gene: 1. CDR1 is SEHNR and CDR2 is FQNEAQ in the germline V gene (reference sequence). The CDR3 length is 14 residues. CDR3 region: CASSLLAVQETQYF. CDR3 bases: TGTGCCAGCAGCTTACTAGCGGTCCAAGAGACCCAGTACTTC.

This clonotype has a handful of counts. The chain joins TRBV7-9 to TRBJ2-3; 13 bases line up with TRBD2. Germline V gene data show CDR1 as SEHNR and CDR2 as FQNEAQ (reference sequence). This CDR3 is built from 15 residues. Trimming took 4 bases from V and 7 from J; bases not matched to a gene: 5. CDR3 protein: CASSSLAGGPNTQYF. CDR3 nucleotide sequence: TGTGCCAGCAGCTCACTAGCGGGAGGGCCGAATACGCAGTATTTT.

For the CDR3, the DNA is TGTGCCAGCAGACGACAGGGGCTAGTCCAGGAGACCCAGTACTTC. This encodes CASRRQGLVQETQYF. The chain joins TRBV3-1 to TRBJ2-5; 8 bases are shared with TRBD1. V lost 6 bases, J lost 5 bases, and 11 bases stayed unmatched. Looked up from germline, CDR1 is LGHDT and CDR2 is YNNKEL (reference sequence). This CDR3 spans 15 amino acids.

This clonotype was recorded only once. The rearrangement uses TRBV7-8 and TRBJ1-2; tentative D call: TRBD1 (5 bases). Trimming removed 5 bases from V and 6 bases from J, with 22 bases in between. Germline V CDR1 and CDR2: SGHVS, FQNEAQ. This CDR3 has 16 amino acids. The CDR3 region has the DNA TGTGCCAGCAGCGAAATCCGCCCAGGGTCCACGGATGGCTACACCTTC. It encodes CASSEIRPGSTDGYTF. Full variable domain (remainder filled in from reference TRBV7-8 and TRBJ1-2): GAGVSQSPRYKVAKRGQDVALRCDPISGHVSLFWYQQALGQGPEFLTYFQNEAQLDKSGLPSDRFFAERPEGSVSTLKIQRTQQEDSAVYLCASSEIRPGSTDGYTFGSGTRLTVV.

The rearrangement uses TRBV2 and TRBJ1-5, with D tentatively TRBD1 (5 bases). Looked up from germline, CDR1 is SNHLY and CDR2 is FYNNEI. CDR3 length: 11 residues. V lost 8 bases to trimming and J lost 11 bases, with 13 bases between them. CDR3 amino acids: CASDFGGTQHF. In DNA form, the CDR3 reads TGTGCCAGCGACTTCGGGGGGACCCAGCATTTT.

This chain uses TRBV6-4 with TRBJ2-1; TRBD2 aligns across 7 bases. The length of the CDR3 is 15 residues. With V trimmed by 4 bases and J by 7 bases, 10 bases remained unmatched. Germline V gene sequence: CDR1 MRHNA, CDR2 SNTAGT. CDR3 DNA sequence: TGTGCCAGCAGTGTTTACTCGGCTAGCGGTAATGAGCAGTTCTTC. The encoded protein is CASSVYSASGNEQFF.

This chain uses TRBV19 with TRBJ2-2; no firm D call. The CDR3 has 14 residues. The V gene's germline CDR1 is LNHDA and CDR2 SQIVND (reference sequence). Trimming pared 3 bases from V and 7 bases from J, leaving 12 bases between. For the CDR3, the DNA is TGTGCCAGTAGTATCGTCGCAATCCACGGGGAGCTGTTTTTT. Translating it yields CASSIVAIHGELFF. Filled out from reference TRBV19 and TRBJ2-2, the complete variable domain reads DGGITQSPKYLFRKEGQNVTLSCEQNLNHDAMYWYRQDPGQGLRLIYYSQIVNDFQKGDIAEGYSVSREKKESFPLTVTSAQKNPTAFYLCASSIVAIHGELFFGEGSRLTVL.

This rearrangement joins TRBV27 to TRBJ1-1, with D tentatively TRBD1 (6 bases). The V end was cut by 3 bases, the J end by 0 bases, with 14 bases between. Germline CDR1 is MNHEY and CDR2 is SMNVEV (reference sequence). The CDR3 extends over 16 amino acids. DNA for the CDR3: TGTGCCAGCAGTTTCAGTTGGACAGCAGTGAACACTGAAGCTTTCTTT. Encoded protein: CASSFSWTAVNTEAFF.

This clonotype occurred a few times. The rearrangement joins TRBV7-9 to TRBJ2-7, with D hard to call. Between the trimmed V and J ends, which lost 1 base and 3 bases, there was a span of 4 bases. This CDR3 spans 12 amino acids. Germline CDR1 is SEHNR and CDR2 is FQNEAQ (reference sequence). In nucleotides, the CDR3 is TGTGCCAGCAGCTTAGACTACTACGAGCAGTACTTC. It encodes CASSLDYYEQYF.

This sequence joins TRBV7-2 and TRBJ1-5, with D possibly being TRBD1 (5 bases). The germline V gene has CDR1 SGHTA and CDR2 FQGNSA. The CDR3 has 15 amino acids. V lost 5 bases, J lost 6 bases, and 17 bases lay in between. CDR3 residues: CASSGYVRGTQPQHF. CDR3 sequence (DNA): TGTGCCAGCAGCGGATATGTTAGGGGCACTCAGCCCCAGCATTTT. Full variable domain (rest looked up from reference TRBV7-2 and TRBJ1-5): GAGVSQSPSNKVTEKGKDVELRCDPISGHTALYWYRQSLGQGLEFLIYFQGNSAPDKSGLPSDRFSAERTGGSVSTLTIQRTQQEDSAVYLCASSGYVRGTQPQHFGDGTRLSIL.

The V gene is TRBV20-1, the J gene TRBJ2-5, with D perhaps matching TRBD1 (6 bases). This CDR3 has 13 amino acids. With 5 bases removed from V and 5 bases from J, the gap between germline ends came to 15 bases. Germline V gene lookup returns CDR1 DFQATT and CDR2 SNEGSKA (reference sequence). CDR3 sequence: CSASPDRRETQYF. The CDR3 region has the DNA TGCAGTGCTTCCCCCGACAGGCGCGAGACCCAGTACTTC.

This clonotype came up once. At one end, the junction sequence differs from germline, possibly due to a read error. This sequence joins TRBV13 and TRBJ2-4; 11 positions match TRBD2. This CDR3 is built from 21 residues. Germline V gives CDR1 PRHDT, CDR2 FYEKMQ (reference sequence). CDR3 nucleotide sequence: TGTGCCAGCAGCTCCCACAGGGGACTAGCGGATAACACGCCTATCGGGGACATTCGGTACTTC. It codes for CASSSHRGLADNTPIGDIRYF. Complete variable domain (other parts from reference TRBV13 and TRBJ2-4): AAGVIQSPRHLIKEKRETATLKCYPIPRHDTVYWYQQGPGQDPQFLISFYEKMQSDKGSIPDRFSAQQFSDYHSELNMSSLELGDSALYFCASSSHRGLADNTPIGDIRYFGAGTRLSVL.

The rearrangement uses TRBV20-1 and TRBJ2-5; D is possibly TRBD2 (6 bases). The CDR3 is 18 amino acids. Germline values: CDR1 DFQATT, CDR2 SNEGSKA (reference sequence). V lost 0 bases, J lost 2 bases, and 22 bases lay in between. The CDR3 nucleotides are TGCAGTGCTAGAGAGTCTCAGGCCCCAGGGAGCGGGCAAGAGACCCAGTACTTC. Protein: CSARESQAPGSGQETQYF.